The present T cell receptor beta chain was sequenced within a study of cytomegalovirus exposure and HLA in healthy donors. With 5 bases removed from V and 0 bases from J, the gap between germline ends came to 17 bases. Germline CDR1 is ENHRY and CDR2 is SYGVKD. The CDR3 contains 17 residues. Use of 60 Vbeta and 13 Jbeta primers characterized the PCR. Sequencing used immunoSEQ multiplex PCR; TCRdb keeps in-frame clones, though not all of them. The sample lists approximately 70,000 clones, around two thirds occurring once. A note on this clone: What it binds is not known.

General study results and limits: Apparent HLA restriction characterized most CMV-associated TCR beta chains in a later analysis.

This clonotype was sampled from a woman in her 50s in good health and CMV-seropositive. Sequencing was carried out using PBMCs. The V gene is TRBV10-3, the J gene TRBJ1-5; maybe TRBD1 (5 bases). The CDR3 DNA follows: TGTGCCATCAGTACGGGGGTCAGCGGACCTAGCAATCAGCCCCAGCATTTT. Translating gives CAISTGVSGPSNQPQHF.